The rows below give T cell receptor beta chains drawn from one sample of a study of blood T cell repertoires in COVID-19. Only in-frame clones appear in the TCRdb table, and some are missing; sequencing was by immunoSEQ multiplex PCR. Of about 270,000 clones detected, around 82% appear once; the ten largest clones hold 8% to 9.5%. Sequenced: peripheral blood. The receptors come from a human donor in a cohort sampled during active COVID-19. CDR3s include the opening cysteine and the closing phenylalanine or tryptophan. The D gene is left open where the match is weak. Clone size appears in some rows only: once, few, many, or a class for an expanded clone.

j_call | clone_size | v_call | d_call | cdr3_nt | cdr3_aa
TRBJ2-5 | . | TRBV5-1 | TRBD2 | TGCGCCAGCAGCGCTAGCGGCCAAGAGACCCAGTACTTC | CASSASGQETQYF
TRBJ2-5 | . | TRBV5-1 | . | TGCGCCAGCAGCTTGCGAGGACTACCCCAAGAGACCCAGTACTTC | CASSLRGLPQETQYF
TRBJ2-3 | . | TRBV5-1 | . | TGCGCCAGCAGCTTATCCCAAGATACGCAGTATTTT | CASSLSQDTQYF
TRBJ2-2 | once | TRBV7-2 | TRBD2 | TGTGCCAGCAGCCTGGGGGGACTAGTCGGCGGGGAGCTGTTTTTT | CASSLGGLVGGELFF
TRBJ2-3 | few | TRBV11-3 | TRBD1 | TGTGCCAGCAGCAGCAAGACAGGGCCAGATACGCAGTATTTT | CASSSKTGPDTQYF
TRBJ1-5 | . | TRBV5-8 | . | TGTGCCAGCAGCTTGGAAGGTCGGGGGGCAAGTCAGCCCCAGCATTTT | CASSLEGRGASQPQHF
TRBJ1-2 | . | TRBV9 | TRBD1 | TGTGCCAGCGGTTATACAGGGGGAGGCTACACCTTC | CASGYTGGGYTF
TRBJ1-2 | . | TRBV5-5 | . | TGTGCCAGCAGCTTGGGAGGGCCCACGTATGGCTACACCTTC | CASSLGGPTYGYTF
TRBJ2-7 | . | TRBV28 | . | TGTGCCAGCAGTTTCTTCAGGGCGAGCTCCTACGAGCAGTACTTC | CASSFFRASSYEQYF
TRBJ2-3 | . | TRBV13 | TRBD2 | TGTGCCAGCAGTTTAACTCAACTAGCGGATGGCACAGATACGCAGTATTTT | CASSLTQLADGTDTQYF
TRBJ1-2 | . | TRBV6-5 | TRBD1 | TGTGCCAGCAGTTCTACAGGGGGCAGGGTTTGGGGCTACACCTTC | CASSSTGGRVWGYTF
TRBJ2-7 | . | TRBV6-6 | TRBD2 | TGTGCCGTTAGCGGGCCTAATACCTACGAGCAGTACTTC | CAVSGPNTYEQYF
TRBJ2-2 | . | TRBV27 | TRBD2 | TGTGCCAGCAGTTTTAACCGGGGGGACGGGGAGCTGTTTTTT | CASSFNRGDGELFF
TRBJ2-5 | . | TRBV7-9 | . | TGTGCCAGCAGCCCCATACTGGAGACCCAGTACTTC | CASSPILETQYF
TRBJ2-7 | . | TRBV18 | . | TGTGCCAGCTCACCCCTGGACAGAGTATCCTACGAGCAGTACTTC | CASSPLDRVSYEQYF
TRBJ1-4 | . | TRBV2 | . | TGTGCCAGCAGGAACTGGGGGGGCTCGGAGGAAAAACTGTTTTTT | CASRNWGGSEEKLFF
TRBJ2-5 | . | TRBV29-1 | . | TGCAGCGCCAGAGGGTACAGACAAGAGACCCAGTACTTC | CSARGYRQETQYF
TRBJ1-1 | . | TRBV20-1 | . | TGCAGTGCTGAACAGGGTAACGAAGCTTTCTTT | CSAEQGNEAFF
TRBJ2-1 | . | TRBV3-1/TRBV3-2 | . | TGTGCCAGCAGCCACCTCTCCTACAATGAGCAGTTCTTC | CASSHLSYNEQFF
TRBJ2-7 | . | TRBV6-2/TRBV6-3 | TRBD1 | TGTGCCAGCAGTTACCTTGGACAGGCGCGATCCTACGAGCAGTACTTC | CASSYLGQARSYEQYF
TRBJ2-3 | . | TRBV6-5 | TRBD2 | TGTGCCAGCAGTCCATTAGCGGGGACCTCAGATACGCAGTATTTT | CASSPLAGTSDTQYF
TRBJ1-6 | few | TRBV18 | TRBD1 | TGTGCCAGCTCACCGGCCAAGGGACAGGGTAATTCACCCCTCCACTTT | CASSPAKGQGNSPLHF
TRBJ2-7 | once | TRBV27 | TRBD1 | TGTGCCAGCAGTCTACGACAGGGAAGCCGCTACGAGCAGTACTTC | CASSLRQGSRYEQYF
TRBJ2-5 | . | TRBV10-3 | TRBD2 | TGTGCCTCCGGGACTAGCGGGGGCAGCCAAGAGACCCAGTACTTC | CASGTSGGSQETQYF
TRBJ2-5 | few | TRBV19 | TRBD2 | TGTGCCAGTAGCCCGACTAGCGGGGCCATACAAGAGACCCAGTACTTC | CASSPTSGAIQETQYF
TRBJ2-7 | . | TRBV11-2 | TRBD1 | TGTGCCAGCAGCTCCCGGGACAGGGGGCGCGAGCAGTACTTC | CASSSRDRGREQYF
TRBJ1-6 | . | TRBV6-4 | TRBD1 | TGTGCCAGCAGTGCACAGGGGGGAAATTCACCCCTCCACTTT | CASSAQGGNSPLHF
TRBJ2-4 | . | TRBV2 | . | TGTGCCAGCAGTGAACGGGGGACGAAAAACATTCAGTACTTC | CASSERGTKNIQYF
TRBJ1-1 | few | TRBV4-1 | . | TGCGCCAGCAGCGGAAGAGGCATGACTGAAGCTTTCTTT | CASSGRGMTEAFF
TRBJ1-5 | . | TRBV20-1 | . | TGCAGTGCTAGTCCCGTGGGGCAGAAAAGCAATCAGCCCCAGCATTTT | CSASPVGQKSNQPQHF
TRBJ2-1 | . | TRBV4-2 | TRBD1 | TGTGCCAGCAGCCAAGAGGCAACAGGGGGCCTCTCTGACCACGGGCAGTTCTTC | CASSQEATGGLSDHGQFF
TRBJ2-3 | . | TRBV9 | . | TGTGCCAGCAGCGTAGGAGCTAGCGCGAGCACAGATACGCAGTATTTT | CASSVGASASTDTQYF